The T cell receptor beta chain described here comes from a study of somatic mutations in cytotoxic T cells in rheumatoid arthritis (dated 2017 in TCRdb). Concerning the study at large: A FACSAria II or Sony SH800 was used to flow-sort some V beta antibody-stained T-cell populations at nearly 100% purity, and TCRB sequencing was also done on sorted V beta1+ cells. Patients and controls did not essentially differ in median age, which was nearly identical between the groups. Whether expanded CD8+ T-cell clones in untreated, newly diagnosed rheumatoid arthritis carry somatic mutations was the study question, and clonality was characterized with TCRB deep sequencing. TCRB deep sequencing was performed for some 60 rheumatoid arthritis patients and around 22 healthy controls.

Sequencing of TCRB CDR3 was done on genomic DNA with the immunoSEQ assay. Per the source publication's procedure: Analyses were restricted to productive TCRB rearrangements. Clonality was calculated as a Shannon entropy-based productive clonality index, and a clone was defined by a unique TCRB CDR3 sequence. Repertoire overlap between two samples was calculated from the template counts of each clone relative to total templates per sample. V-gene usage measured by flow cytometry correlated with TCRB sequencing V-gene usage, with a Spearman r of less than 0.65. TCRdb re-hosts the immuneACCESS table, in-frame sequences only. Its copies lack some clones; in the studies checked, an unresolved V gene accounts for under half of them, and the cause for the rest is not known. Clone size and V and J calls were adopted from that table, with D and trimming inferred from the DNA. This sample comprises 7,000 to 9,000 clones, more than 45% of them detected only once. Of the sample, roughly a quarter falls within the top ten clones.

According to the germline V gene, CDR1 reads ENHRY and CDR2 reads SYGVKD. Trimming accounts for 6 bases at V and 4 bases at J, while the number of junction bases matched to no gene is 12. There are 16 amino acids in the CDR3, from cysteine to phenylalanine inclusive. The CDR3 DNA has 48 bases and is translated from base 1. With a median age of 56 years (range about 21-70) and around 50% female, the healthy controls consisted of 20 blood donors whose buffy coats were used. On an AutoMACS, CD4+ and CD8+ cells were isolated via positive magnetic bead selection, and their purity was verified by flow cytometry. Ficoll-Paque PLUS density gradient separation was used to isolate peripheral blood mononuclear cells. Using Nucleospin Tissue or Tissue XS kits, DNA was extracted from CD4-enriched, CD8-enriched or PBMC samples, with quantification by a Qubit 2.0 fluorometer. General findings and caveats noted by the study authors: The slight TRBV07 underrepresentation in patients was not adjusted for multiple comparisons. There was no significant difference in CD8+ T-cell clonality between rheumatoid arthritis patients and age-matched healthy controls. The largest CD8+ clone made up more than 20% of CD8+ cells in about an eighth of the roughly 60 patients, and blood and synovial fluid shared several identical CD8+ TCRB sequences. In patients, CD8+ clonality rose with age (Spearman r of about 0.53), which was not the case in healthy controls. Viral specificity could not be ruled out by absence from virus-specific databases, and the antigen targets of the expanded CD8+ clones remained unknown.

This clone has only a few counts. What antigen it recognizes has not been identified. No quality values exist for individual bases; no much larger clone is one base distant. The chain is assembled from TRBV10-3 and TRBJ1-2; 9 of the junction bases match TRBD1. Sequencing was done on a sample of CD8+ T cells sorted from blood. The receptor's source is a woman in her forties in good health. The base sequence is TGTGCCATCAGAGGGACAGGGTCCCTCCTGCCCTATGGCTACACCTTC. Translated, this is CAIRGTGSLLPYGYTF.